One and the same sample provided the 25 T cell receptor beta chains below, sequenced in a study of blood T cell repertoires in COVID-19 (dated by TCRdb to 2020 to 2022). The library was produced with the immunoSEQ multiplex PCR assay. TCRdb's version of the immuneACCESS table is confined to in-frame rearrangements and falls short of the full clone set. An unresolved V gene accounts for under half of the shortfall where checked; the remainder is of unknown origin. The sample has about 180,000 clones on record, about four fifths of them singletons. Around 8.1% of the sample is in the top ten clones. The specimen sequenced was peripheral blood. Receptors originate from a woman aged 55-69 years with COVID-19, enrolled during active disease.

The chain has TRBV6-1 and TRBJ1-6; the D is unclear. CDR1 is MNHNS, CDR2 SASEGT, per germline. The CDR3 is 14 residues long. Trimming removed 1 base from V and 9 bases from J, with 10 bases in between. This chain's CDR3 is CASSEVPGVSPLHF. CDR3 nucleotide sequence: TGTGCCAGCAGTGAAGTACCGGGAGTTTCACCCCTCCACTTT.

The rearrangement links TRBV5-6 to TRBJ2-7, with TRBD2 identical over 7 bases. V lost 7 bases, J lost 4 bases, and 8 bases stayed unmatched. Per germline, CDR1 SGHDT and CDR2 YYEEEE. The CDR3 has 13 amino acids. The CDR3 DNA reads TGTGCCAGCTCAGTAGCGGGCCGTTACGAGCAGTACTTC. It encodes CASSVAGRYEQYF.

V is TRBV10-2 and J is TRBJ2-6, with 7 positions matching TRBD1. The CDR3 has 15 residues. V trimming: 4 bases; J trimming: 4 bases; junction bases outside the gene matches: 4. The germline CDR1 and CDR2 sequences are WSHSY and SAAADI. The CDR3: CASSGTGDGANVLTF. CDR3 in DNA: TGCGCCAGCAGTGGAACAGGGGACGGGGCCAACGTCCTGACTTTC.

The chain joins TRBV7-9 to TRBJ2-7; TRBD2 might be the D (5 bases). The CDR3 runs 13 residues. Trimming left V 5 bases short and J 4 bases short, with 12 bases between. Germline loops: CDR1 SEHNR, CDR2 FQNEAQ (reference sequence). This chain's CDR3 is CASSPLEGYEQYF. DNA for the CDR3: TGTGCCAGCAGCCCCCTAGAGGGTTACGAGCAGTACTTC.

V is TRBV2 and J is TRBJ1-2, with D uncertain. The ends were cut back, 11 bases at V and 1 base at J, with 11 bases in the middle. CDR3 size: 12 residues. Germline-derived CDR1 and CDR2 are SNHLY and FYNNEI. CDR3 protein: CASPYSNYGYTF. The CDR3 DNA reads TGTGCCTCACCCTACAGTAACTATGGCTACACCTTC.

The genes are TRBV5-1 and TRBJ1-1; possible D gene TRBD1, 5 bases. The CDR3 spans 15 residues. Germline CDR1 reads SGHRS; CDR2 reads YFSETQ. Trimming left V 6 bases short and J 2 bases short, with 17 bases between. CDR3 sequence (DNA): TGCGCCAGCACCACGGAGACAGCCCGTAACACTGAAGCTTTCTTT. Translating gives CASTTETARNTEAFF.

The chain combines TRBV10-3 with TRBJ2-1, with 12 bases aligning to TRBD2. The V gene's germline CDR1 is ENHRY and CDR2 SYGVKD. J gave up 8 bases and V 7 bases, and 9 bases lay outside the gene matches. The CDR3 covers 15 residues. The CDR3 region is CAINPTSGRHDEQFF. CDR3 in DNA: TGTGCCATCAACCCGACTAGCGGGAGACATGATGAGCAGTTCTTC.

This chain connects TRBV4-1 to TRBJ1-4; 8 nucleotides agree with TRBD1. This CDR3 contains 15 residues. Trimming at V came to 3 bases and at J to 1 base, leaving 1 base not matched to a gene. Germline assignment: CDR1 MGHRA and CDR2 YSYEKL. CDR3 DNA sequence: TGCGCCAGCAGCCAGGACAGGGTAACTAATGAAAAACTGTTTTTT. This translates into CASSQDRVTNEKLFF.

The rearrangement uses TRBV11-2 and TRBJ2-5; D may be TRBD1 (6 bases). The CDR3 consists of 15 residues. Germline values: CDR1 SGHAT, CDR2 FQNNGV. The germline V and J ends were trimmed by 1 base and 4 bases, with 13 bases remaining between them. This chain's CDR3 is CASSLVGQGRETQYF. The CDR3 DNA is TGTGCCAGCAGCTTAGTAGGGCAGGGGAGAGAGACCCAGTACTTC.

The chain has TRBV6-4 and TRBJ2-6; possibly TRBD2 for D (6 bases). The CDR3 contains 16 residues. CDR1 is MRHNA and CDR2 is SNTAGT in the germline V gene. The germline V and J ends were trimmed by 0 bases and 0 bases, with 6 bases remaining between them. The CDR3: CASSDSSGSGANVLTF. CDR3 coding DNA: TGTGCCAGCAGTGACTCTAGCGGCTCTGGGGCCAACGTCCTGACTTTC.

Concerning this clone: The same CDR3 can be traced to other DNA sequences in this sample. The chain has TRBV7-3 and TRBJ1-1, with D tentatively TRBD1 (5 bases). Trimming cost V 1 base and J 5 bases, with 8 bases left between them. The CDR3 totals 13 residues. Germline CDR1 reads SGHTA; CDR2 reads FQGTGA. CDR3 nucleotides: TGTGCCAGCAGCTTAAGTAGGGGAACTGAAGCTTTCTTT. Its protein product is CASSLSRGTEAFF.

This clone turned up a few times. This sequence joins TRBV15 and TRBJ1-3, with D maybe TRBD1 (6 bases). CDR3 length equals 16 residues. Germline CDR1 and CDR2: LNHNV and YYDKDF (reference sequence). V shed 0 bases and J shed 1 base, with 10 bases lying between them. Written as DNA, the CDR3 is TGTGCCACCAGCAGAGACAGGGGTCCATCTGGAAACACCATATATTTT. Residues: CATSRDRGPSGNTIYF.

V and J are TRBV4-1 and TRBJ1-5; D is unclear. V gave up 1 base and J gave up 4 bases, with 5 bases separating them. CDR1 and CDR2 (germline): MGHRA, YSYEKL. The length of the CDR3 is 13 residues. The DNA of the CDR3 is TGCGCCAGCAGCCAAGTTCCGAATCAGCCCCAGCATTTT. Residues: CASSQVPNQPQHF.

This clone was counted a few times. This chain joins TRBV5-4 and TRBJ2-7; 7 bases are a match to TRBD2. The length of the CDR3 is 15 residues. Trimming at V came to 0 bases and at J to 2 bases, leaving 5 bases not matched to a gene. The germline gives CDR1 SGHNT, CDR2 YYREEE (reference sequence). DNA for the CDR3: TGTGCCAGCAGCTTGGAGGCTAGCGGCACCTACGAGCAGTACTTC. Its protein is CASSLEASGTYEQYF.

This clone was counted a few times. The J gene is TRBJ2-2, the V gene TRBV14; D is undetermined. Trimming removed 1 base from V and 4 bases from J, with 7 bases in between. The CDR3 is 14 residues long. CDR1 SGHDN and CDR2 FVKESK come from the germline V gene. CDR3 sequence (DNA): TGTGCCAGCAGCCAAGTGTCCTCCACCGGGGAGCTGTTTTTT. This encodes CASSQVSSTGELFF. The variable domain in full, with the rest retrieved from reference TRBV14 and TRBJ2-2, is EAGVTQFPSHSVIEKGQTVTLRCDPISGHDNLYWYRRVMGKEIKFLLHFVKESKQDESGMPNNRFLAERTGGTYSTLKVQPAELEDSGVYFCASSQVSSTGELFFGEGSRLTVL.

This clone was counted a few times. This CDR3 is CASSLERGLTDTQYF. CDR3 DNA: TGTGCCAGCAGCTTAGAAAGGGGGCTTACAGATACGCAGTATTTT. The chain combines TRBV11-2 with TRBJ2-3, with 7 positions matching TRBD1. The CDR3 runs to 15 residues. The ends lost 0 bases at V and 3 bases at J; junction bases unmatched: 3. The germline V gene encodes CDR1 SGHAT and CDR2 FQNNGV.

The CDR3, as DNA: TGTGCCAGCAGCGTAGATGCGGGAGTAACGGGGGAGCAGTACTTC. The encoded protein is CASSVDAGVTGEQYF. This chain uses TRBV9 with TRBJ2-7; TRBD2 matches at 7 bases. Trimming took 0 bases from V and 7 from J; bases not matched to a gene: 10. This CDR3 contains 15 residues. Per the germline V gene, CDR1 is SGDLS and CDR2 is YYNGEE.

The chain carries TRBV5-1 and TRBJ1-2; 12 bases are a match to TRBD1. The CDR3 length is 15 residues. The germline gives CDR1 SGHRS, CDR2 YFSETQ. With 4 bases clipped from V and 7 bases from J, the junction kept 8 bases outside the gene matches. In nucleotides, the CDR3 is TGCGCCAGCAGCCCGCCGGGACAGGGGGCCACTGGCTACACCTTC. It specifies CASSPPGQGATGYTF.

For the CDR3, the DNA is TGTGCCAGCAGCGTAGTAGGTGGACAGGGCCTAACATCTGGGGCCAACGTCCTGACTTTC. Protein sequence: CASSVVGGQGLTSGANVLTF. This sequence joins TRBV9 and TRBJ2-6; 8 bases agree with TRBD1. CDR3 length equals 20 residues. V dropped 0 bases and J dropped 1; count of bases not matched to a gene: 12. The germline gives CDR1 SGDLS, CDR2 YYNGEE. Based on the CDR3 plus reference TRBV9 and TRBJ2-6, the full variable domain is DSGVTQTPKHLITATGQRVTLRCSPRSGDLSVYWYQQSLDQGLQFLIQYYNGEERAKGNILERFSAQQFPDLHSELNLSSLELGDSALYFCASSVVGGQGLTSGANVLTFGAGSRLTVL.

This chain uses TRBV5-1 with TRBJ2-7; 8 positions agree with TRBD1. V gave up 4 bases and J gave up 5 bases; unmatched junction bases: 8. The length of the CDR3 is 14 residues. From germline, CDR1 is SGHRS and CDR2 YFSETQ. The CDR3 here is CASSPDRGRNEQYF. The CDR3 nucleotides read TGCGCCAGCAGCCCAGACAGGGGTCGGAACGAGCAGTACTTC.

CDR3 sequence: CASTGLTNEQFF. CDR3 sequence (DNA): TGTGCCAGCACAGGGTTGACCAATGAGCAGTTCTTC. The chain employs TRBV6-5 and TRBJ2-1, with a weak D call TRBD1 (5 bases). Germline CDR1 MNHEY, CDR2 SVGAGI. This CDR3 has 12 amino acids. Trimming cost V 7 bases and J 6 bases, with 10 bases left between them.

The chain links TRBV15 to TRBJ1-6; no clear D gene. Trimming shortened V by 0 bases and J by 7 bases, and 10 bases separated the two germline ends. The CDR3 is 15 residues long. The V gene's germline CDR1 is LNHNV and CDR2 YYDKDF (reference sequence). CDR3 region: CATSRDKGGNSPLHF. CDR3 DNA sequence: TGTGCCACCAGCAGAGATAAGGGAGGGAATTCACCCCTCCACTTT. Filled out from reference TRBV15 and TRBJ1-6, the complete variable domain reads DAMVIQNPRYQVTQFGKPVTLSCSQTLNHNVMYWYQQKSSQAPKLLFHYYDKDFNNEADTPDNFQSRRPNTSFCFLDIRSPGLGDTAMYLCATSRDKGGNSPLHFGNGTRLTVT.

The rearrangement joins TRBV15 to TRBJ2-2, with 10 bases identical to TRBD1. V shed 5 bases and J 5 bases; nucleotides not matched to a gene: 11. CDR1 LNHNV and CDR2 YYDKDF come from the germline V gene (reference sequence). The CDR3 contains 17 residues. The CDR3 bases are TGTGCCACCAGCCTCCTTGTGTGGGACAGGGGAACCGGGGAGCTGTTTTTT. It translates to CATSLLVWDRGTGELFF.

This chain connects TRBV7-2 to TRBJ1-5, with TRBD1 matching over 7 bases. With 5 bases clipped from V and 2 bases from J, the junction kept 3 bases outside the gene matches. The V gene's germline CDR1 is SGHTA and CDR2 FQGNSA. The CDR3 contains 14 residues. This CDR3 reads CASSQTGRNQPQHF. In nucleotides, the CDR3 is TGTGCCAGCAGCCAGACAGGGCGCAATCAGCCCCAGCATTTT.

The rearrangement joins TRBV11-1 to TRBJ2-2, with D perhaps TRBD2 (6 bases). V shed 2 bases and J shed 0 bases, with 10 bases lying between them. CDR3 length equals 16 residues. Germline loops: CDR1 SGHAT, CDR2 FQDESV (reference sequence). CDR3 coding DNA: TGTGCCAGCAGCTTACGGGGGACCTCGAACACCGGGGAGCTGTTTTTT. Translation: CASSLRGTSNTGELFF.